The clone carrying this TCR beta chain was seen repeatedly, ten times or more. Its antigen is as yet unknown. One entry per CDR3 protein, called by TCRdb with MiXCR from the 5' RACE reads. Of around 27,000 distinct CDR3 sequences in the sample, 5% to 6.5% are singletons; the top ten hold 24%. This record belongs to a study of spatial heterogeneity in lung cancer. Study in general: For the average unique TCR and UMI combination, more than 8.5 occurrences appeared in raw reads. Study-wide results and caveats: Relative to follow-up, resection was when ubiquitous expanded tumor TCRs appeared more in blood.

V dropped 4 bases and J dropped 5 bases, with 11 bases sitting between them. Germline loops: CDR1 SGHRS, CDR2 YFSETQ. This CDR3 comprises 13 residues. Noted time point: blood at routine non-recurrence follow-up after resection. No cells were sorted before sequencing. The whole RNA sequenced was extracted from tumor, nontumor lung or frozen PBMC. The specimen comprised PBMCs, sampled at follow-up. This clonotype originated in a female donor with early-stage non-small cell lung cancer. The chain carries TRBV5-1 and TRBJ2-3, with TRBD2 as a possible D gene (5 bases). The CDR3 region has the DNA TGCGCCAGCAGCCCATATCGGGGAGATACGCAGTATTTT. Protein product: CASSPYRGDTQYF.